This T cell receptor beta chain was sequenced during a study of shared clonotypes between healthy human individuals. As for the study in general: Plates per donor: three CD4 naive, three CD4 memory, two CD8 naive, one CD8 memory.

V shed 6 bases and J shed 8 bases, with 16 bases lying between them. The CDR3 extends over 13 amino acids. The germline V gene encodes CDR1 SQVTM and CDR2 ANQGSEA. Assay used: immunoSEQ multiplex PCR; TCRdb lists only in-frame clones, some missing. This table holds about 680,000 clones, approximately 79% found once. The sample taken for sequencing was memory CD4+ T cells sorted from blood. Subset meaning: CD45RA-negative fraction. The clonotype comes from a woman under 40 in good health. The chain has TRBV29-1 and TRBJ2-2; TRBD1 might be the D (5 bases). Here the CDR3 DNA reads TGCAGCGTGCCCCAGGGTCACTTAGGGGAGCTGTTTTTT. Encoded protein: CSVPQGHLGELFF.